The 8 T cell receptor beta chains below were found in one sample sequenced in a study of post-analysis software for immune sequencing data. The study, taken as a whole, reports: TRBV5-6, TRBV5-1 and TRBV20-1 belonged to a set of about five TRBV segments that were more frequent in patients than controls.

The antigens for these receptors are not known. Unique molecular identifiers tagged the TCR beta cDNA libraries. Via MiXCR, TCRdb re-called the PCR reads, giving one row per CDR3 protein. The repertoire includes about 190,000 distinct CDR3 sequences, 29% of them detected once, and roughly 3.5% sits in the top ten. The sample comprised blood. These receptor sequences come from a girl aged 2 to 17 with multiple sclerosis.

This clonotype has only a few counts. The chain carries TRBV12-5 and TRBJ1-5, with TRBD1 identical over 9 bases. This CDR3 spans 14 amino acids. Looked up from germline, CDR1 is LGHNT and CDR2 is FRNRAP. After removal of 6 bases from V and 6 bases from J, the junction contained 6 bases not matched to a gene. CDR3 sequence reads: CASGPGQGVQPQHF. CDR3 coding DNA: TGTGCTAGTGGACCGGGACAGGGAGTTCAGCCCCAGCATTTT.

This clonotype has more than one count but fewer than ten. The genes are TRBV5-1 and TRBJ2-5; D possibly corresponds to TRBD2 (6 bases). The germline V gene encodes CDR1 SGHRS and CDR2 YFSETQ. Trimming pared 3 bases from V and 9 bases from J, leaving 12 bases between. This CDR3 region has 12 residues. The CDR3 sequence: CASSSGTSAQYF. In DNA, the CDR3 is TGCGCCAGCAGCTCAGGGACTTCGGCCCAGTACTTC.

The chain links TRBV7-9 to TRBJ2-5, with TRBD2 identical over 7 bases. V was clipped by 4 bases and J by 11 bases; unmatched bases: 19. The germline V gene encodes CDR1 SEHNR and CDR2 FQNEAQ (reference sequence). This CDR3 spans 16 amino acids. The CDR3, as DNA: TGTGCCAGCAGCTCCCGGCGGGGAGGGAGATCTGAGGAGCAGTACTTC. It translates to CASSSRRGGRSEEQYF.

CDR3 loop: CASSLEASGSNEQFF. CDR3 DNA: TGTGCCAGCAGCTTGGAGGCTAGCGGGAGCAATGAGCAGTTCTTC. The chain has TRBV7-2 and TRBJ2-1, with 10 bases aligning to TRBD2. This CDR3 is built from 15 residues. CDR1 and CDR2 (germline): SGHTA, FQGNSA. The J segment lost 6 bases and the V segment lost 3 bases, leaving 5 bases of the junction unmatched.

This clonotype appeared once. This chain uses TRBV4-1 with TRBJ1-2; 7 nucleotides align to TRBD1. CDR1 is MGHRA and CDR2 is YSYEKL in the germline V gene. V gave up 0 bases and J gave up 5 bases; unmatched junction bases: 12. The CDR3 consists of 17 residues. The CDR3 coding sequence is TGCGCCAGCAGCCAAGAGAGAATCAACAGGGGCGGTTATGGCTACACCTTC. This sequence encodes CASSQERINRGGYGYTF.

This rearrangement joins TRBV6-1 to TRBJ2-2, with 7 nucleotides matching TRBD1. Per the germline V gene, CDR1 is MNHNS and CDR2 is SASEGT. The CDR3 has 19 amino acids. V lost 6 bases and J lost 4; bases outside the gene matches: 20. The chain's CDR3 is CASSGNRDRNLWGTGELFF. The CDR3 DNA reads as TGTGCCAGCAGCGGAAACCGGGACAGAAATTTATGGGGCACCGGGGAGCTGTTTTTT.

The J gene is TRBJ2-1, the V gene TRBV30; 10 bases align to TRBD2. V shed 5 bases, J shed 7 bases, and the junction held 11 bases outside the gene matches. Germline V lookup: CDR1 GTSNPN, CDR2 SVGIG (reference sequence). The CDR3 is 15 amino acids. The CDR3 here is CAWGVTSGTFNEQFF. Here the CDR3 DNA reads TGTGCCTGGGGCGTAACTAGCGGGACTTTTAATGAGCAGTTCTTC.

This clonotype was observed many times. V and J are TRBV7-9 and TRBJ1-2; no reliable D call. Germline V lookup: CDR1 SEHNR, CDR2 FQNEAQ (reference sequence). V was trimmed by 0 bases and J by 6 bases, leaving 17 bases between them. The CDR3 length is 16 residues. CDR3 protein: CASSLALMGQINGYTF. The CDR3 DNA sequence: TGTGCCAGCAGCTTAGCGCTAATGGGCCAGATCAATGGCTACACCTTC. Filled out from reference TRBV7-9 and TRBJ1-2, the complete variable domain reads DTGVSQNPRHKITKRGQNVTFRCDPISEHNRLYWYRQTLGQGPEFLTYFQNEAQLEKSRLLSDRFSAERPKGSFSTLEIQRTEQGDSAMYLCASSLALMGQINGYTFGSGTRLTVV.